The clone carrying this T cell receptor beta chain was found many times. Its antigen remains unknown. MiXCR, applied by TCRdb to the multiplex PCR reads, yields one record per CDR3 protein. This table holds approximately 28,000 distinct CDR3 sequences, approximately 57% found once. This specimen belongs to a study of breast tumors, draining lymph nodes, adjacent tissues. Study findings and constraints: That most tumor T cells come from lymph nodes remained unproven. Tumor TCR diversity was below lymph nodes but above nontumor tissue.

The CDR3 loop spans 15 amino acids. Trimming stripped 5 bases from V and 0 bases from J, with 11 bases between. CDR1 SNHLY and CDR2 FYNNEI come from the germline V gene. The rearrangement uses TRBV2 and TRBJ1-5; D is uncertain. Sequenced input: breast tumor tissue. The receptor was isolated from a female donor with breast cancer. Some clones in this sample may be carry-over from other donors' samples. CDR3 nucleotide sequence: TGTGCCAGCAGTCCCTTAGACACTAGCAATCAGCCCCAGCATTTT. Translating it yields CASSPLDTSNQPQHF.